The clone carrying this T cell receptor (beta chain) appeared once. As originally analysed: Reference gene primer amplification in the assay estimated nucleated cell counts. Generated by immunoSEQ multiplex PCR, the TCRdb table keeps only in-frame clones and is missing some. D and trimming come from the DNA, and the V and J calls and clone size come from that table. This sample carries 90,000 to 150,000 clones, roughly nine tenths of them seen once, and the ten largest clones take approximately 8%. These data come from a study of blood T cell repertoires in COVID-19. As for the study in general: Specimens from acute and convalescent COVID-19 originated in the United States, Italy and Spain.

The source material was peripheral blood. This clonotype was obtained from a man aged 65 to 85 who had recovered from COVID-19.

CDR3 DNA sequence: TGCGCCAGCAGCCAGACCGGGTCAATGAGCACTGAAGCTTTCTTT. It encodes CASSQTGSMSTEAFF. The chain has TRBV4-1 and TRBJ1-1, with D hard to call. V was cut by 3 bases and J by 4 bases, with 15 bases left in between. CDR1 is MGHRA, CDR2 YSYEKL, per germline. There are 15 residues in the CDR3.